The entry that follows covers one T cell receptor (beta chain) sequence. This clonotype was seen only a few times. Its antigen is unknown. No much larger clonotype is one base removed from it; base qualities were not supplied. The sample originates from a study of blood T cells in healthy people across ages (dated by TCRdb to about 2015). A note on the overall study: In model experiments, template switching captured roughly one uniquely barcoded TCR beta cDNA molecule for every two T cells. To track age-related changes in TCR beta repertoire diversity, the study relied on deep sequencing normalized with unique cDNA molecular identifiers. The donors were divided into four age groups: young (average approximately 16 years), middle-aged (about 39), aged (approximately 62) and long-lived (around 87). Donors of different ages were randomly distributed across sequencing lanes to avoid experimental bias. Using the same blood draw, the study looked at two additional independent replicas of 1 million unique cDNA reads for two donors, one aged 18 to 30 and the other aged 80 or older.

CDR1 SEHNR and CDR2 FQNEAQ were looked up in the germline V gene (reference sequence). Trimming takes 5 bases off V and 7 bases off J; junction bases not matched to a gene: 7. The CDR3 covers 14 residues, taking in both the cysteine and the phenylalanine. Only CDR3 DNA is held: 42 bases, read in frame from base 1. General conclusions and limits of the study: The long-lived group showed more naive CD4+ T cells, fewer expanded clones and increased TCR diversity than the aged group, suggesting age selection. The CMV infection status of donors was not known, potentially confounding age-related changes in expanded clonotypes. Observed TCR beta diversity per million T cells fell roughly linearly with age, and a significant reduction was already apparent by age about 43. Estimates of total diversity from one million sequenced T cells were regarded as lower bounds and underestimates. Since profiling was done on bulk unsorted PBMCs, naive and antigen-experienced compartments could not be conclusively compared. The percentage of naive T cells measured by flow cytometry correlated strongly with observed TCR beta diversity.

To prepare the library, 5' RACE was applied. These reads were obtained on an Illumina HiSeq 2500. A second PCR of roughly 7 to 11 cycles was performed with a sample-barcoded 5' primer and a J-beta primer mix. Each TCR beta cDNA molecule received a unique molecular identifier from a template-switch 5' adaptor carrying 12 random nucleotides. Each sample yielded at least 2.5 million CDR3-containing paired-end reads. All of the RNA was converted into first-strand cDNA using the Mint cDNA synthesis kit, with a TRBC-specific oligonucleotide serving as the primer. Following uracil-DNA glycosylase treatment, all cDNA underwent a first 18-cycle PCR with the universal primers M1SS and BC2_uni_R. Processing in the source paper ran as follows. Normalization of each sample was performed by random selection of 1 million high-quality reads, each carrying a distinct molecular identifier. Instead of being binned into consensus sequences, reads that shared molecular identifiers were thrown out. MiTCR, with a Q25 quality threshold and the strictest error-elimination algorithm, was used for CDR3 identification, clonotype clustering and error correction. A nonparametric unseen species model with Euler transformation was used to estimate a lower bound on total TCR beta diversity. Clones were called with MiXCR by TCRdb after fastp trimmed the public reads at Q25, and only in-frame beta chains were retained. Entries that share a CDR3 protein sequence are merged under the most common genes and DNA. These V and J calls originate from TCRdb's pipeline instead of the authors' own analysis. The sample yields 1.5 million to 2 million distinct CDR3 sequences; about 50% were counted once. The top ten clonotypes cover approximately 2% of the sample.

The donors were roughly 40 Caucasian individuals from Russia, aged roughly 6 to 95 years, who were systemically healthy. Each donor gave 9.5 to 10 milliliters of peripheral blood, drawn into EDTA-treated Vacutainer tubes. PBMCs were isolated by Ficoll-Paque density-gradient centrifugation, with at least 7 million obtained per sample. Total RNA was extracted from PBMCs with Trizol reagent, with at least 6 micrograms obtained per sample. Naive CD45RAhigh/CD27high T cell percentages were measured by flow cytometry on a PBMC aliquot from every donor. The clonotype comes from a woman between 35 and 50 years old in good health. The sequence is built from TRBV7-9 and TRBJ1-4; 7 junctional bases match TRBD1. Material for sequencing was blood. The DNA is as follows: TGTGCCAGCAGCGTGACAGGGTCGGGTGAAAAACTGTTTTTT. Translation gives CASSVTGSGEKLFF.